The clone carrying this TCR beta chain was picked up a small number of times. Its antigen is unknown. This sample is part of a study of beta chain features in type 1 diabetes. All of the isolated RNA was reverse transcribed, so expressed TCRB transcripts were sequenced. Data came from immunoSEQ multiplex PCR; TCRdb stores just in-frame clones and leaves some out. The sample lists 600,000 to 700,000 clones, approximately 13% seen once, with over 0.1% in the top ten. Whole-study findings and limits: Fewer insertions but more deletions were seen at VDJ junctions in type 1 diabetes patients. The study found moderately but significantly shorter TCRB CDR3s in all four CD4+ subsets of Type 1 diabetes patients.

Germline V gives CDR1 MNHNS, CDR2 SASEGT. This CDR3 is 14 amino acids long. Trimming removed 1 base at V and 2 bases at J, with 8 bases between. The sequencing sample was made of naive CD4+ T cells from blood. The clonotype was recovered from a man between 25 and 39 years old with type 1 diabetes. This sequence joins TRBV6-1 and TRBJ2-5, with no clear D. The CDR3 reads CASSEGGGQETQYF. CDR3 sequence (DNA): TGTGCCAGCAGTGAAGGAGGCGGACAAGAGACCCAGTACTTC.